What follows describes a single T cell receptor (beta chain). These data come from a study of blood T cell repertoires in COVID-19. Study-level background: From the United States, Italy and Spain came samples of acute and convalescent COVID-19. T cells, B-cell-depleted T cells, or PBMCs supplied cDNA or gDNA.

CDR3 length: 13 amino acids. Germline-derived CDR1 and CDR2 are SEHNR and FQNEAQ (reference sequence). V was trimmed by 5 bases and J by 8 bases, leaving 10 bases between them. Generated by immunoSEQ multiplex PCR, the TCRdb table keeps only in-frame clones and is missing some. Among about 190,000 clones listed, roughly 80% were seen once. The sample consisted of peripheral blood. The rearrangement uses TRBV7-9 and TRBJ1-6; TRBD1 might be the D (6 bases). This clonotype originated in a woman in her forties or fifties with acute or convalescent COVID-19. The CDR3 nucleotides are TGTGCCAGCAGCGCCAACAGGGATTCACCCCTCCACTTT. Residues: CASSANRDSPLHF.